These T cell receptor delta chains were read from a single sample in a study of γδ T cells in repeated Plasmodium falciparum infection. TCRdb re-called the multiplex PCR reads with CATT. The table records 50,000 or so delta-chain clones, approximately 1.5% of them present only once. The sequenced sample consisted of gamma-delta T cells from blood. These receptor sequences come from a pool of human donors (malaria-infected and uninfected, not separated). Each CDR3 is given with its conserved first and last residue. D genes are given only for firm matches. Size is stated as how often the clone was seen (once, few, many) or a class if it is expanded.

d_gene,j_gene,v_gene,abundance,CDR3nt,CDR3aa
TRDD3,TRDJ1,TRDV2,many,TGTGCCTGTGACAGGCTGGGGGACCGACCGAAACTCATCTTT,CACDRLGDRPKLIF
TRDD3,TRDJ1,TRDV1,many,TGTGCTCTTGGGGTACTTACTGGCCTTCCCTCTTACTGGGGGATAAAGTACACCGATAAACTCATCTTT,CALGVLTGLPSYWGIKYTDKLIF
NA,TRDJ1,TRDV1,medium-sized,TGTGCTCTTGGGGAACTCCTAGTAGTCCAGGGAGAACTCATCTTT,CALGELLVVQGELIF
TRDD3,TRDJ1,TRDV1,many,TGTGCTCTTGGGCCTCCTCGCCGATTTCGGGGATACTGGGGGACGAGGGTGGGCACCGATAAACTCATCTTT,CALGPPRRFRGYWGTRVGTDKLIF
TRDD3,TRDJ2,TRDV1,many,TGTGCTCTTGGGGAACTCAGTTACCTGAGGGGGATGATGGGGGATACCTCCAAACTCTTCTTT,CALGELSYLRGMMGDTSKLFF
TRDD3,TRDJ1,TRDV2,many,TGTGCCTGTGACACTGGGGGGGATTACCGGTGCACCGATAAACTCATCTTT,CACDTGGDYRCTDKLIF
TRDD3,TRDJ1,TRDV1,medium-sized,TGTGCTCTTGGTAGGGGGATGGTCGGTAAACTCATCTTT,CALGRGMVGKLIF
TRDD3,TRDJ1,TRDV2,medium-sized,TGTGCCTGTGACCCTATACTGGGGGACTTCTCGTACACCGATAAACTCATCTTT,CACDPILGDFSYTDKLIF
TRDD3,TRDJ1,TRDV1,many,TGTGCTCTTGGGGAAATCTACATCCCTTCCTATATTTTCTTCTGGGGGATACTTGTCACCGATAAACTCATCTTT,CALGEIYIPSYIFFWGILVTDKLIF
NA,TRDJ1,TRDV1,many,TGTGCTCTTGGGGCCCCTTTTCGCGCTACGTTTAAACTCATCTTT,CALGAPFRATFKLIF
TRDD3,TRDJ1,TRDV3,medium-sized,TGTGCCTTTACTCCTCTCAATGGGATGGGGGATACGCGGGACGGTTTCGATAAACTCATCTTT,CAFTPLNGMGDTRDGFDKLIF
NA,TRDJ1,TRDV1,few,TGTGCTCTTGGGGAACATCACCTGGTGGATATAAGCGGCACCGATAAACTCATCTTT,CALGEHHLVDISGTDKLIF
NA,TRDJ1,TRDV3,many,TGTGCCTTGAGGGCCCTCGGGCCACACCAGTACACCGATAAACTCATCTTT,CALRALGPHQYTDKLIF
TRDD3,TRDJ1,TRDV1,many,TGTGCTCTTGGGGACTGGACTTCCCGTCTCTGGGGGATCCTTTCTTACACCGATAAACTCATCTTT,CALGDWTSRLWGILSYTDKLIF
TRDD3,TRDJ1,TRDV1,many,TGTGCTCTTGGGGAACCAATGGTCCTGGGGGATGCCACCGATAAACTCATCTTT,CALGEPMVLGDATDKLIF
NA,TRDJ1,TRDV1,medium-sized,TGTGCTCTTGGGGACCCTTCCTACGCTGGGGGATTCGCCACCGATAAACTCATCTTT,CALGDPSYAGGFATDKLIF
TRDD3,TRDJ1,TRDV1,medium-sized,TGTGCTCTTGGGAACTCGTGCTGGGGGTTCTACACCGATAAACTCATCTTT,CALGNSCWGFYTDKLIF
TRDD3,TRDJ1,TRDV3,medium-sized,TGTGCCCTCCCTCAATCCCGCGCAACCCTCACTGGGGGATCCTCCGACGAGTACACCGATAAACTCATCTTT,CALPQSRATLTGGSSDEYTDKLIF
TRDD3,TRDJ1,TRDV2,medium-sized,TGTGCCTGTGAAGGACTGGGGGACGATAAACTCATCTTT,CACEGLGDDKLIF
TRDD3,TRDJ1,TRDV1,many,TGTGCTCTTGGGGAAGGGGTACCTACGATTGGCTGGGGGATACTCCCCAGGGGGACCGATAAACTCATCTTT,CALGEGVPTIGWGILPRGTDKLIF
TRDD3,TRDJ1,TRDV2,many,TGTGCCTGTGACACCTTGACGGGAACCCTGGGGGATAGAAGCACCGATAAACTCATCTTT,CACDTLTGTLGDRSTDKLIF
NA,TRDJ1,TRDV2,many,TGTGCCTGTGACACCGCTTTTACTGGCTACACCGATAAACTCATCTTT,CACDTAFTGYTDKLIF
TRDD3,TRDJ1,TRDV1,many,TGTGCTCTTGGGGAACTGTCCTGCTTGAAACTGGGGGATAAGTTCACCGATAAACTCATCTTT,CALGELSCLKLGDKFTDKLIF
TRDD3,TRDJ1,TRDV1,few,TGTGCTCTTGGGGAGCTGGTACCCTTACTGGGGGTTCCGGCCCCGTACACCGATAAACTCATCTTT,CALGELVPLLGVPAPYTDKLIF